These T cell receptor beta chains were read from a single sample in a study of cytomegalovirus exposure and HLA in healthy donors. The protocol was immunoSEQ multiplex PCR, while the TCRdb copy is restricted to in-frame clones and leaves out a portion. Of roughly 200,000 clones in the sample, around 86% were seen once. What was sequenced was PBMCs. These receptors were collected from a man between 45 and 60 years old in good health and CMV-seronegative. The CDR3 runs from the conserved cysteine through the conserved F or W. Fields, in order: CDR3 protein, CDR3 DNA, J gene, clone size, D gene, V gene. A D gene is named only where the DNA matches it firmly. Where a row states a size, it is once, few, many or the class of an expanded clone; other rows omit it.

CDR3aa: CASSQVFGVHGYTF
CDR3nt: TGCGCCAGCAGCCAAGTTTTTGGAGTCCATGGCTACACCTTC
j_gene: TRBJ1-2
abundance: -
d_gene: -
v_gene: TRBV4-1

CDR3aa: CASRGPGQGANQPQHF
CDR3nt: TGTGCCAGCAGGGGGCCGGGACAGGGGGCAAATCAGCCCCAGCATTTT
j_gene: TRBJ1-5
abundance: -
d_gene: TRBD1
v_gene: TRBV28

CDR3aa: CASSSLGTGPRETQYF
CDR3nt: TGTGCCAGCAGCTCCCTCGGGACAGGGCCTCGGGAGACCCAGTACTTC
j_gene: TRBJ2-5
abundance: -
d_gene: TRBD1
v_gene: TRBV7-9

CDR3aa: CASSLPGQGSIGELFF
CDR3nt: TGTGCCAGTAGTCTTCCGGGACAGGGTTCGATCGGGGAGCTGTTTTTT
j_gene: TRBJ2-2
abundance: -
d_gene: TRBD1
v_gene: TRBV19

CDR3aa: CASSLGTGSLEQYF
CDR3nt: TGTGCCAGCAGCCTCGGGACAGGGTCTCTCGAGCAGTACTTC
j_gene: TRBJ2-7
abundance: once
d_gene: TRBD1
v_gene: TRBV14

CDR3aa: CASSSQGGTGELFF
CDR3nt: TGTGCCAGCAGCTCCCAGGGAGGCACCGGGGAGCTGTTTTTT
j_gene: TRBJ2-2
abundance: -
d_gene: -
v_gene: TRBV7-3

CDR3aa: CASSPRVSPDTQYF
CDR3nt: TGTGCCAGCAGTCCCCGGGTGAGCCCAGATACGCAGTATTTT
j_gene: TRBJ2-3
abundance: -
d_gene: -
v_gene: TRBV28

CDR3aa: CASSHEPTSGSTGELFF
CDR3nt: TGTGCCAGCAGCCACGAACCCACTAGCGGGAGCACCGGGGAGCTGTTTTTT
j_gene: TRBJ2-2
abundance: -
d_gene: TRBD2
v_gene: TRBV4-2

CDR3aa: CASSPRSGGRTDTQYF
CDR3nt: TGTGCCAGCAGCCCACGGAGCGGGGGACGCACAGATACGCAGTATTTT
j_gene: TRBJ2-3
abundance: -
d_gene: TRBD2
v_gene: TRBV7-2

CDR3aa: CASSLARANYGYTF
CDR3nt: TGTGCCAGCAGCTTGGCGCGGGCTAACTATGGCTACACCTTC
j_gene: TRBJ1-2
abundance: -
d_gene: -
v_gene: TRBV5-4

CDR3aa: CASGQGGSGANVLTF
CDR3nt: TGTGCCAGCGGACAGGGTGGCTCTGGGGCCAACGTCCTGACTTTC
j_gene: TRBJ2-6
abundance: -
d_gene: TRBD1
v_gene: TRBV6-1

CDR3aa: CASSPTGTGGTDTQYF
CDR3nt: TGCGCCAGCAGCCCGACCGGGACAGGGGGAACAGATACGCAGTATTTT
j_gene: TRBJ2-3
abundance: once
d_gene: TRBD1
v_gene: TRBV5-1

CDR3aa: CASSLRQHNEKLFF
CDR3nt: TGTGCCAGCAGTTTGCGGCAGCATAATGAAAAACTGTTTTTT
j_gene: TRBJ1-4
abundance: few
d_gene: -
v_gene: TRBV28

CDR3aa: CASSKDSYNTGELFF
CDR3nt: TGTGCCAGCAGCAAGGACAGCTACAACACCGGGGAGCTGTTTTTT
j_gene: TRBJ2-2
abundance: -
d_gene: -
v_gene: TRBV11-3

CDR3aa: CASRTGGTGEQYF
CDR3nt: TGTGCCAGTAGGACAGGGGGCACAGGTGAGCAGTACTTC
j_gene: TRBJ2-7
abundance: -
d_gene: TRBD1
v_gene: TRBV6-1

CDR3aa: CASSLEGLVTGELFF
CDR3nt: TGTGCCAGCAGCTTAGAGGGACTAGTCACCGGGGAGCTGTTTTTT
j_gene: TRBJ2-2
abundance: -
d_gene: TRBD2
v_gene: TRBV7-2

CDR3aa: CASSRDRAADEQYF
CDR3nt: TGTGCCAGCAGTCGGGACAGGGCAGCGGACGAGCAGTACTTC
j_gene: TRBJ2-7
abundance: once
d_gene: TRBD1
v_gene: TRBV2

CDR3aa: CASSRERAGELFF
CDR3nt: TGTGCCAGCAGCCGAGAACGGGCCGGGGAGCTGTTTTTT
j_gene: TRBJ2-2
abundance: -
d_gene: -
v_gene: TRBV7-6

CDR3aa: CASSYEGAYNSPLHF
CDR3nt: TGTGCCAGCAGTTACGAGGGAGCATATAATTCACCCCTCCACTTT
j_gene: TRBJ1-6
abundance: -
d_gene: -
v_gene: TRBV6-5

CDR3aa: CAISESQGAGETQYF
CDR3nt: TGTGCCATCAGTGAGTCGCAGGGGGCGGGGGAGACCCAGTACTTC
j_gene: TRBJ2-5
abundance: -
d_gene: TRBD1
v_gene: TRBV10-3

CDR3aa: CASSTGSSNYGYTF
CDR3nt: TGTGCCAGCAGTACAGGATCCTCTAACTATGGCTACACCTTC
j_gene: TRBJ1-2
abundance: -
d_gene: -
v_gene: TRBV6-5

CDR3aa: CASSFGGGDYGYTF
CDR3nt: TGTGCCAGCAGCTTCGGGGGGGGAGATTATGGCTACACCTTC
j_gene: TRBJ1-2
abundance: -
d_gene: -
v_gene: TRBV5-4

CDR3aa: CASSPMRGIETQYF
CDR3nt: TGTGCCAGCAGCCCGATGCGGGGTATCGAGACCCAGTACTTC
j_gene: TRBJ2-5
abundance: -
d_gene: -
v_gene: TRBV6-6

CDR3aa: CASRKDRIGNTIYF
CDR3nt: TGTGCCAGCAGAAAAGACAGAATAGGAAACACCATATATTTT
j_gene: TRBJ1-3
abundance: -
d_gene: -
v_gene: TRBV28

CDR3aa: CASSKPGEDTGELFF
CDR3nt: TGTGCCAGCAGCAAACCGGGGGAAGACACCGGGGAGCTGTTTTTT
j_gene: TRBJ2-2
abundance: -
d_gene: -
v_gene: TRBV7-9

CDR3aa: CASSFQGFYEQYF
CDR3nt: TGTGCCAGCAGTTTCCAGGGGTTCTACGAGCAGTACTTC
j_gene: TRBJ2-7
abundance: -
d_gene: -
v_gene: TRBV27

CDR3aa: CASSETGLPGEQYF
CDR3nt: TGTGCCAGCAGCGAAACGGGACTCCCTGGCGAGCAGTACTTC
j_gene: TRBJ2-7
abundance: -
d_gene: -
v_gene: TRBV5-4

CDR3aa: CAQHRGNTDTQYF
CDR3nt: TGCGCCCAACATCGGGGGAACACAGATACGCAGTATTTT
j_gene: TRBJ2-3
abundance: -
d_gene: -
v_gene: TRBV5-1

CDR3aa: CAWSGLASSYEQYF
CDR3nt: TGTGCCTGGAGTGGGCTAGCGAGCTCCTACGAGCAGTACTTC
j_gene: TRBJ2-7
abundance: -
d_gene: -
v_gene: TRBV30

CDR3aa: CASSFVQPQHF
CDR3nt: TGTGCCAGCAGCTTTGTACAGCCCCAGCATTTT
j_gene: TRBJ1-5
abundance: -
d_gene: -
v_gene: TRBV5-6